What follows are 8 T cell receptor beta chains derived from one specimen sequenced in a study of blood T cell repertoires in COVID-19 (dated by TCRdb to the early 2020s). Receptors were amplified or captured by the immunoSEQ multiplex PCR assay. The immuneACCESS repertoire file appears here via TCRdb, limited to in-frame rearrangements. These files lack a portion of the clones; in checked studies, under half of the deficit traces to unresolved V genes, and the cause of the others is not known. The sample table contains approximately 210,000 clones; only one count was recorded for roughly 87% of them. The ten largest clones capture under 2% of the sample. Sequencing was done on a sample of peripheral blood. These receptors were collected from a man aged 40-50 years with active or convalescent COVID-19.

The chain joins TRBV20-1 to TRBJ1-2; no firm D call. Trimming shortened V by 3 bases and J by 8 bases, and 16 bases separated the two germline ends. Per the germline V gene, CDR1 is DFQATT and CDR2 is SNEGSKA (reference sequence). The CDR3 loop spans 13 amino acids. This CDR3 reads CSASAGVYKGYTF. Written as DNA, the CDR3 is TGCAGTGCTAGTGCCGGAGTTTACAAGGGCTACACCTTC.

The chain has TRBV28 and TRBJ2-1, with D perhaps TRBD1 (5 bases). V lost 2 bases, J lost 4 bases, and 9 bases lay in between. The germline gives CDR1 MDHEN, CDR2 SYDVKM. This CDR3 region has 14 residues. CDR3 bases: TGTGCCAGCAGTTTAGGGGCTGGATACAATGAGCAGTTCTTC. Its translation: CASSLGAGYNEQFF.

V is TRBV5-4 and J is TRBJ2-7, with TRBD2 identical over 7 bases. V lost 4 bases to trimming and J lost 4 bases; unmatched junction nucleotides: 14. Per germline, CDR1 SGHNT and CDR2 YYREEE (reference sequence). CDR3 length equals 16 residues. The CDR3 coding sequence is TGTGCCAGCAGCCCGGGGGTGGGACTAACCTTATACGAGCAGTACTTC. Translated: CASSPGVGLTLYEQYF.

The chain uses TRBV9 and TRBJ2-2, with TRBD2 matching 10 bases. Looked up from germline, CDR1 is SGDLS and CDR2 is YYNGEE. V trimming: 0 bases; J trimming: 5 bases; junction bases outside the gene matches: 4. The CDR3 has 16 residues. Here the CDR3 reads CASSVVPSGGTGELFF. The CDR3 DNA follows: TGTGCCAGCAGCGTAGTACCTAGCGGGGGAACCGGGGAGCTGTTTTTT.

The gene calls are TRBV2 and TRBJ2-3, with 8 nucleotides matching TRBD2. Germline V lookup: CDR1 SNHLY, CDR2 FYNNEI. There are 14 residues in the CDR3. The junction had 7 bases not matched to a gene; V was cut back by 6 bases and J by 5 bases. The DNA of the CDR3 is TGTGCCAGCAGGCGGACTAGCTCAGGAGATACGCAGTATTTT. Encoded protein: CASRRTSSGDTQYF. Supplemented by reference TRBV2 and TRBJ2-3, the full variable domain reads EPEVTQTPSHQVTQMGQEVILRCVPISNHLYFYWYRQILGQKVEFLVSFYNNEISEKSEIFDDQFSVERPDGSNFTLKIRSTKLEDSAMYFCASRRTSSGDTQYFGPGTRLTVL.

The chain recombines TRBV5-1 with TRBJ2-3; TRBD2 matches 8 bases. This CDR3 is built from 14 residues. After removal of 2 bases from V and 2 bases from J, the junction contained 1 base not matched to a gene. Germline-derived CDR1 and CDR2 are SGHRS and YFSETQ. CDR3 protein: CASSFGGDTDTQYF. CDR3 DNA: TGCGCCAGCAGCTTCGGGGGGGACACAGATACGCAGTATTTT.

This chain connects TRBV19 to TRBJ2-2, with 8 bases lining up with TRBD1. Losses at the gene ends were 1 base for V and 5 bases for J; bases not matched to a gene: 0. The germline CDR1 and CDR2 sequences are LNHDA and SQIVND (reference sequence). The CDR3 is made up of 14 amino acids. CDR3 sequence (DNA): TGTGCCAGTAGTATAGGGACAGGGACCGGGGAGCTGTTTTTT. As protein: CASSIGTGTGELFF.

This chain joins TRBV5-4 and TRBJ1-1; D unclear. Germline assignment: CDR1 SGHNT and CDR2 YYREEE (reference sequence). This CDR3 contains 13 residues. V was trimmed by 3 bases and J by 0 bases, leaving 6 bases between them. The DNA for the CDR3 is TGTGCCAGCAGCTCCGCGGTGAACACTGAAGCTTTCTTT. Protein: CASSSAVNTEAFF.